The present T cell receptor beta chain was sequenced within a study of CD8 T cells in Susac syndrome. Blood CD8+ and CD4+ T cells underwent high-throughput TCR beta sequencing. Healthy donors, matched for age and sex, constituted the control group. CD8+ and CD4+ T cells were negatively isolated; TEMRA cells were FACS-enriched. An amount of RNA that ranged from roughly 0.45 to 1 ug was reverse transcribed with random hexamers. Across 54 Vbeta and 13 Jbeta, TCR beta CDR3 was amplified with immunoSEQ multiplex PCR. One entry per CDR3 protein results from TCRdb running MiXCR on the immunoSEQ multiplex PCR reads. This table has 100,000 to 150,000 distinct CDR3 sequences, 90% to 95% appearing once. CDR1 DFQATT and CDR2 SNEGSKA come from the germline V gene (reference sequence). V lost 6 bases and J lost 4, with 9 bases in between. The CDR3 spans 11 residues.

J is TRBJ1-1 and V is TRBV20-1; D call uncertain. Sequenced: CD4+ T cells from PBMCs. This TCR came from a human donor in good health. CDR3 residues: CSAARITEAFF. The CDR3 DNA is TGCAGTGCCGCCCGTATCACTGAAGCTTTCTTT.